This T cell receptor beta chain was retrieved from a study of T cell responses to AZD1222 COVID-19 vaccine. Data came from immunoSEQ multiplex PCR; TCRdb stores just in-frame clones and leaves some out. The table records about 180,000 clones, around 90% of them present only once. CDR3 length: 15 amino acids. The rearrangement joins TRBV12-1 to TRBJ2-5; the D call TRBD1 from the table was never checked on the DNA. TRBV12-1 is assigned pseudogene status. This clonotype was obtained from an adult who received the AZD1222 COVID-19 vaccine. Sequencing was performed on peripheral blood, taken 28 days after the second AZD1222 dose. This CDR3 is CASSPGTGVQETQYF. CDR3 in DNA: TGTGCCAGCAGCCCTGGGACAGGGGTACAAGAGACCCAGTACTTC.